The 30 T cell receptor beta chains below come from one sample, sequenced in a study of shared clonotypes between healthy human individuals (dated by TCRdb to the early 2020s). For the CD8 naive samples, CD45RO-negative cells were positively selected for CCR7, yielding a CD45RA+CCR7+ population from which TemRA cells were excluded. The method behind the library was the immunoSEQ multiplex PCR assay. TCRdb provides this immuneACCESS table in a form limited to in-frame rearrangements. Some clones are lacking; in checked studies, under half of them reflect an unresolved V gene, and why the rest are absent is not known. This sample gives 800,000 or so clones in total; roughly 96% of them show up just once. Around 0.25% of the sample rests with the top ten. Sequenced input: naive CD8+ T cells sorted from blood. Read against the paper, the sample's cell subset or site label means: CD45RA+CCR7+. The source is a man under 40 in good health.

The chain joins TRBV29-1 to TRBJ2-3, with a possible D match to TRBD2 (6 bases). CDR1 SQVTM and CDR2 ANQGSEA come from the germline V gene. CDR3 length: 16 amino acids. Trimming pared 1 base from V and 2 bases from J, leaving 16 bases between. This chain's CDR3 is CSVEGAVADPTDTQYF. Written as DNA, the CDR3 is TGCAGCGTTGAAGGCGCAGTAGCGGATCCCACAGATACGCAGTATTTT.

The table lists this clone with a count of one. The chain employs TRBV27 and TRBJ2-1; 8 nucleotides agree with TRBD2. Germline CDR1 and CDR2: MNHEY and SMNVEV (reference sequence). The CDR3 consists of 16 residues. With 11 bases clipped from V and 8 bases from J, the junction kept 20 bases outside the gene matches. The CDR3 sequence is CAASHSQREIRHEQFF. The DNA for the CDR3 is TGTGCCGCAAGCCATTCACAGCGGGAGATTCGGCATGAGCAGTTCTTC.

The chain employs TRBV19 and TRBJ2-1; D gene uncertain. The V end was cut by 5 bases, the J end by 0 bases, with 11 bases between. CDR1 LNHDA and CDR2 SQIVND come from the germline V gene (reference sequence). The CDR3 is made up of 15 amino acids. CDR3 DNA sequence: TGTGCCAGTAGTGCCCACAGCGACTCCTACAATGAGCAGTTCTTC. It encodes CASSAHSDSYNEQFF.

V gene TRBV27 combines with J gene TRBJ1-2; 7 nucleotides agree with TRBD1. The CDR3 runs 15 residues. The ends lost 3 bases at V and 2 bases at J; junction bases unmatched: 6. The germline V gene has CDR1 MNHEY and CDR2 SMNVEV (reference sequence). The CDR3 nucleotides are TGTGCCAGCAGTTTCACTCTGACAGGGAACTATGGCTACACCTTC. It translates to CASSFTLTGNYGYTF.

The rearrangement links TRBV6-5 to TRBJ1-1; D perhaps matches TRBD1 (6 bases). Deletions cut 4 bases from V and 1 base from J, with 7 bases between. Germline V lookup: CDR1 MNHEY, CDR2 SVGAGI. The CDR3 has 13 residues. The CDR3 loop is CASSWTENTEAFF. CDR3 DNA sequence: TGTGCCAGCAGTTGGACAGAGAACACTGAAGCTTTCTTT.

V and J are TRBV28 and TRBJ2-2; 10 nucleotides line up with TRBD1. Germline V lookup: CDR1 MDHEN, CDR2 SYDVKM. This CDR3 is built from 17 residues. Trimming cost V 3 bases and J 3 bases; bases outside gene matches: 7. The CDR3 DNA reads as TGTGCCAGCAGTTTTCCTCGACAGGGGGCGGACACCGGGGAGCTGTTTTTT. This translates into CASSFPRQGADTGELFF.

This chain connects TRBV5-6 to TRBJ1-5, with D possibly TRBD1 on 5 matching bases. Between the trimmed V and J ends, which lost 0 bases and 6 bases, there was a span of 13 bases. From germline, CDR1 is SGHDT and CDR2 YYEEEE. The CDR3 consists of 15 residues. CDR3 amino acids: CASSLGGSGTQPQHF. The CDR3 nucleotides read TGTGCCAGCAGCTTGGGTGGCTCAGGGACTCAGCCCCAGCATTTT. The entire variable domain, with the rest obtained from reference TRBV5-6 and TRBJ1-5, is as follows: DAGVTQSPTHLIKTRGQQVTLRCSPKSGHDTVSWYQQALGQGPQFIFQYYEEEERQRGNFPDRFSGHQFPNYSSELNVNALLLGDSALYLCASSLGGSGTQPQHFGDGTRLSIL.

In DNA, the CDR3 is TGTGCCAGCAGCTTAACTCTAGCTCGGGGGCGTGATGAGCAGTTCTTC. It specifies CASSLTLARGRDEQFF. The chain is built from TRBV7-9 and TRBJ2-1; D possibly uses TRBD1 or TRBD2 (6 bases each). Between the trimmed V and J ends, which lost 2 bases and 8 bases, there was a span of 19 bases. Germline CDR1 reads SEHNR; CDR2 reads FQNEAQ (reference sequence). The CDR3 is 16 amino acids. Combining the CDR3 with reference TRBV7-9 and TRBJ2-1 gives the whole variable domain DTGVSQNPRHKITKRGQNVTFRCDPISEHNRLYWYRQTLGQGPEFLTYFQNEAQLEKSRLLSDRFSAERPKGSFSTLEIQRTEQGDSAMYLCASSLTLARGRDEQFFGPGTRLTVL.

This clone was counted a single time. DNA of the CDR3: TGTGCCAGCAACCCCCGGACAGGGGATGGAAAACTGTTTTTT. Translating it yields CASNPRTGDGKLFF. The gene calls are TRBV28 and TRBJ1-4; 9 positions match TRBD1. This CDR3 has 14 amino acids. Germline V gene data show CDR1 as MDHEN and CDR2 as SYDVKM. V shed 7 bases, J shed 10 bases, and the junction held 10 bases outside the gene matches.

The chain has TRBV6-1 and TRBJ2-1, with 11 nucleotides matching TRBD1. CDR3 length equals 15 residues. The junction had 5 bases not matched to a gene; V was cut back by 7 bases and J by 3 bases. Germline V gives CDR1 MNHNS, CDR2 SASEGT. Here the CDR3 reads CASMTGTGGYNEQFF. The CDR3 bases are TGTGCCAGCATGACCGGGACAGGGGGCTACAATGAGCAGTTCTTC.

The chain links TRBV2 to TRBJ2-6; 7 nucleotides match TRBD1. V was pared by 6 bases and J by 0 bases, with 5 bases of the junction left unmatched. Germline loops: CDR1 SNHLY, CDR2 FYNNEI. CDR3 length: 16 amino acids. The CDR3 nucleotides are TGTGCCAGCAGGAGGGGGCTACGCTCTGGGGCCAACGTCCTGACTTTC. Protein product: CASRRGLRSGANVLTF.

The sample holds one count of this clone. The rearrangement links TRBV11-3 to TRBJ2-1; D is perhaps TRBD2 (6 bases). This CDR3 region has 16 residues. V was pared by 5 bases and J by 3 bases, with 17 bases between. Germline V gene sequence: CDR1 SGHNT, CDR2 YENEEA. The CDR3 loop is CASSPEGGTLYNEQFF. The CDR3 DNA reads TGTGCCAGCAGCCCAGAGGGCGGGACCCTCTACAATGAGCAGTTCTTC.

The rearrangement uses TRBV19 and TRBJ2-7; D gene unclear. From germline, CDR1 is LNHDA and CDR2 SQIVND (reference sequence). Trimming removed 3 bases from V and 2 bases from J, with 11 bases in between. This CDR3 contains 14 residues. CDR3 bases: TGTGCCAGTAGTATTTGGTTGGGCCCCTACGAGCAGTACTTC. This translates into CASSIWLGPYEQYF.

To note about this clone: Other DNA sequences within the sample encode an identical CDR3. J is TRBJ2-7 and V is TRBV27; D call uncertain. Trimming stripped 6 bases from V and 3 bases from J, with 9 bases between. The CDR3 length is 12 residues. Per the germline V gene, CDR1 is MNHEY and CDR2 is SMNVEV (reference sequence). The CDR3 region has the DNA TGTGCCAGCAGCCTAAACAGCTACGAGCAGTACTTC. This gives the protein CASSLNSYEQYF.

The V call is TRBV27, the J call TRBJ2-1; weak D call: TRBD2 (7 bases). CDR1 is MNHEY, CDR2 SMNVEV, per germline (reference sequence). Trimming removed 6 bases at V and 4 bases at J, with 19 bases between. This CDR3 has 16 residues. The CDR3 sequence: CASSPTMGGGYNEQFF. The CDR3 DNA is TGTGCCAGCAGCCCGACCATGGGAGGGGGTTACAATGAGCAGTTCTTC.

V gene TRBV6-5 combines with J gene TRBJ2-5; D ambiguous. With 6 bases removed from V and 5 bases from J, the gap between germline ends came to 10 bases. This CDR3 has 12 amino acids. Germline V gene data show CDR1 as MNHEY and CDR2 as SVGAGI. CDR3 in DNA: TGTGCCAGCAGAAGTAGTCAGGAGACCCAGTACTTC. As protein: CASRSSQETQYF.

The chain has TRBV19 and TRBJ1-5; D remains unclear. The CDR3 sequence is 14 residues long. V was clipped by 3 bases and J by 0 bases, with 6 bases between them. Germline CDR1 and CDR2: LNHDA and SQIVND (reference sequence). In DNA, the CDR3 is TGTGCCAGTAGTATGTTGGTTAGCAATCAGCCCCAGCATTTT. It encodes CASSMLVSNQPQHF.

This chain joins TRBV6-5 and TRBJ2-7; D gene ambiguous. V shed 5 bases and J shed 6 bases, with 11 bases lying between them. The germline V gene has CDR1 MNHEY and CDR2 SVGAGI. This CDR3 contains 12 residues. CDR3 region: CASSPSPFEQYF. The CDR3 DNA sequence: TGTGCCAGCAGTCCCTCCCCGTTCGAGCAGTACTTC.

The V call is TRBV7-6, the J call TRBJ2-5; 9 nucleotides line up with TRBD2. CDR3 size: 18 residues. CDR1 and CDR2 (germline): SGHVS, FNYEAQ. The J segment lost 1 base and the V segment lost 5 bases, leaving 14 bases of the junction unmatched. CDR3 sequence: CASSAWDSGSYLQETQYF. In DNA, the CDR3 is TGTGCCAGCAGCGCGTGGGATAGCGGGAGCTACCTCCAAGAGACCCAGTACTTC.

The chain carries TRBV5-1 and TRBJ2-4; TRBD2 matches at 14 bases. Looked up from germline, CDR1 is SGHRS and CDR2 is YFSETQ. V trimming: 4 bases; J trimming: 0 bases; junction bases outside the gene matches: 12. This CDR3 spans 20 amino acids. The CDR3 sequence: CASSPQPGLAGALAKNIQYF. DNA for the CDR3: TGCGCCAGCAGCCCCCAACCGGGACTAGCGGGAGCCCTAGCCAAAAACATTCAGTACTTC.

This clone was found once. The chain employs TRBV18 and TRBJ1-2; D is unresolved. This CDR3 comprises 15 residues. Trimming shortened V by 0 bases and J by 3 bases, and 11 bases separated the two germline ends. Per the germline V gene, CDR1 is KGHSH and CDR2 is LQKENI. The CDR3 nucleotides read TGTGCCAGCTCACCACCGATACCGGCGGACTATGGCTACACCTTC. This gives the protein CASSPPIPADYGYTF.

The rearrangement uses TRBV5-4 and TRBJ1-2; 8 bases fit TRBD1. This CDR3 region has 18 residues. Germline assignment: CDR1 SGHNT and CDR2 YYREEE (reference sequence). V shed 2 bases and J 2 bases; nucleotides not matched to a gene: 14. CDR3 nucleotide sequence: TGTGCCAGCAGCTTAGAGCCAACCGGACAGGGCCGCAACTATGGCTACACCTTC. Amino acid sequence: CASSLEPTGQGRNYGYTF.

This chain connects TRBV7-9 to TRBJ2-1, with 7 bases that match TRBD2. The J segment lost 1 base and the V segment lost 6 bases, leaving 3 bases of the junction unmatched. Germline CDR1 SEHNR, CDR2 FQNEAQ (reference sequence). The CDR3 spans 14 residues. The CDR3 region has the DNA TGTGCCAGCAGTGGAGCGGGGTCCTACAATGAGCAGTTCTTC. Its protein product is CASSGAGSYNEQFF.

A few counts support this clone. This chain joins TRBV19 and TRBJ2-3, with 9 bases matching TRBD2. The germline gives CDR1 LNHDA, CDR2 SQIVND (reference sequence). The CDR3 contains 13 residues. Trimming took 4 bases from V and 9 from J; bases not matched to a gene: 5. As DNA, the CDR3 is TGTGCCAGTAGTAGCGCTAGCGGGAACACGCAGTATTTT. Translating it yields CASSSASGNTQYF.

Notes on this clone: Distinct nucleotide sequences in the sample also encode this CDR3. The chain recombines TRBV6-5 with TRBJ2-7; D possibly uses TRBD1 or TRBD2 (7 bases each). The CDR3 has 14 amino acids. Looked up from germline, CDR1 is MNHEY and CDR2 is SVGAGI. The V end lost 2 bases, the J end lost 4 bases, and 12 bases lay between the germline ends. The DNA of the CDR3 is TGTGCCAGCAGTTACGGGCAGGGGGGGTACGAGCAGTACTTC. Translating it yields CASSYGQGGYEQYF.

This clone came up a few times. This chain links TRBV5-5 with TRBJ1-1, with a tentative D call TRBD1 (6 bases). The CDR3 covers 13 residues. V gave up 10 bases and J gave up 4 bases, with 17 bases separating them. Germline values: CDR1 SGHKS, CDR2 YYEKEE (reference sequence). CDR3 coding DNA: TGTGCCTCGAGGGGGGGCGGAGGCACTGAAGCTTTCTTT. This sequence encodes CASRGGGGTEAFF.

The chain employs TRBV9 and TRBJ2-1; the D gene is possibly TRBD2 (6 bases). CDR1 SGDLS and CDR2 YYNGEE come from the germline V gene. The CDR3 is made up of 15 amino acids. V was cut by 2 bases and J by 4 bases, with 13 bases left in between. CDR3 nucleotides: TGTGCCAGCAGCGTGCGGGGCTCGGGATACAATGAGCAGTTCTTC. Translated: CASSVRGSGYNEQFF.

V is TRBV13 and J is TRBJ2-1; 10 bases map to TRBD2. The junction had 4 bases not matched to a gene; V was cut back by 0 bases and J by 2 bases. Germline V lookup: CDR1 PRHDT, CDR2 FYEKMQ (reference sequence). This CDR3 region has 17 residues. The CDR3 loop is CASSLGASGSPYNEQFF. The CDR3 DNA reads as TGTGCCAGCAGCTTAGGGGCTAGCGGGAGCCCCTACAATGAGCAGTTCTTC. The whole variable domain, remainder taken from reference TRBV13 and TRBJ2-1, is AAGVIQSPRHLIKEKRETATLKCYPIPRHDTVYWYQQGPGQDPQFLISFYEKMQSDKGSIPDRFSAQQFSDYHSELNMSSLELGDSALYFCASSLGASGSPYNEQFFGPGTRLTVL.

The CDR3 reads CASSNWGTGELFF. The CDR3 region has the DNA TGTGCCAGCAGTAACTGGGGCACCGGGGAGCTGTTTTTT. The chain carries TRBV25-1 and TRBJ2-2, with D hard to call. Germline V lookup: CDR1 MGHDK, CDR2 SYGVNS. V shed 5 bases and J shed 4 bases, with 8 bases lying between them. The CDR3 length is 13 residues.

The V gene is TRBV7-2, the J gene TRBJ2-5, with 9 positions matching TRBD2. Per the germline V gene, CDR1 is SGHTA and CDR2 is FQGNSA. J was trimmed by 5 bases and V by 5 bases; bases with no gene match: 9. This CDR3 is built from 15 residues. DNA of the CDR3: TGTGCCAGCAGCCCAAACGGGCGGGAGGGTGAGACCCAGTACTTC. Its translation: CASSPNGREGETQYF.